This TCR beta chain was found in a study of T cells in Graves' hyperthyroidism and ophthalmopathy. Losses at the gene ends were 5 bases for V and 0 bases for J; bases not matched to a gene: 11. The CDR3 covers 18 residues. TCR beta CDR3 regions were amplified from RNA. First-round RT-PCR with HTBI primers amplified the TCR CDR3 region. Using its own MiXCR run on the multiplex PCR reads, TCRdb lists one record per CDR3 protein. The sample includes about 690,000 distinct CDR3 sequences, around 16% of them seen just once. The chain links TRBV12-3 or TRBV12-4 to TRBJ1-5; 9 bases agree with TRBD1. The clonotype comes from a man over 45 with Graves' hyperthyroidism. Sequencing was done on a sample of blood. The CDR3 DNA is TGTGCCAGCAGTGCCGGGACAGGGTCCTATAATAGCAATCAGCCCCAGCATTTT. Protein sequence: CASSAGTGSYNSNQPQHF.